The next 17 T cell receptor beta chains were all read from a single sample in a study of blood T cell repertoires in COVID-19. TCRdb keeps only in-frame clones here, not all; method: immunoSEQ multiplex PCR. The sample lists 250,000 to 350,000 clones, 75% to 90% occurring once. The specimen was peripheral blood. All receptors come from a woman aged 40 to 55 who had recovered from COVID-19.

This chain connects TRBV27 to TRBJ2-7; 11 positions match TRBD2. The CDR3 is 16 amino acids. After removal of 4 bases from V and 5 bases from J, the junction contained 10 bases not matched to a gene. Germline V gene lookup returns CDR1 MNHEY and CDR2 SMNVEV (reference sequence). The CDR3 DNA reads TGTGCCAGCAGTTCCGCGGGCCTAGCGGGAGGTAACGAGCAGTACTTC. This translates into CASSSAGLAGGNEQYF.

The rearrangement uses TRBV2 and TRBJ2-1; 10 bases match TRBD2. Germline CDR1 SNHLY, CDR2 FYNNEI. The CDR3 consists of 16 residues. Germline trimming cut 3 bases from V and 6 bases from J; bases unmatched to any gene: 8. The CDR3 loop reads CASSEEAGGVGNEQFF. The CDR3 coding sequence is TGTGCCAGCAGTGAGGAAGCGGGAGGGGTAGGCAATGAGCAGTTCTTC.

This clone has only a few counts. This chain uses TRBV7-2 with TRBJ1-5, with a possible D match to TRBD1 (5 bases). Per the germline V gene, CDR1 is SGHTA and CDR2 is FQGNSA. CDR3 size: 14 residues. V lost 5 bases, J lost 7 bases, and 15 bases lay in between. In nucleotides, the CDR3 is TGTGCCAGCAGCCCCCAGTGGGGGGAACAGCCCCAGCATTTT. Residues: CASSPQWGEQPQHF. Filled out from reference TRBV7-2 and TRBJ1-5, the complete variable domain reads GAGVSQSPSNKVTEKGKDVELRCDPISGHTALYWYRQSLGQGLEFLIYFQGNSAPDKSGLPSDRFSAERTGGSVSTLTIQRTQQEDSAVYLCASSPQWGEQPQHFGDGTRLSIL.

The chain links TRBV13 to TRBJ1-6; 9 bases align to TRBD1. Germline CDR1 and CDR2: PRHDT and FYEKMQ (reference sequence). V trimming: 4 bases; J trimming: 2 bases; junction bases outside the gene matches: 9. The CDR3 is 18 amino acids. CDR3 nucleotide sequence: TGTGCCAGCAGCTCCCGGACAGGGGATGGCACCTATAATTCACCCCTCCACTTT. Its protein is CASSSRTGDGTYNSPLHF.

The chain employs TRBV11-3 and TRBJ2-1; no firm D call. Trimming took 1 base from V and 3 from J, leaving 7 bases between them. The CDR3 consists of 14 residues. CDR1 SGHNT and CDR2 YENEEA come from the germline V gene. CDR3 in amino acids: CASSLGYSYNEQFF. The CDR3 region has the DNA TGTGCCAGCAGCTTAGGCTATAGCTACAATGAGCAGTTCTTC.

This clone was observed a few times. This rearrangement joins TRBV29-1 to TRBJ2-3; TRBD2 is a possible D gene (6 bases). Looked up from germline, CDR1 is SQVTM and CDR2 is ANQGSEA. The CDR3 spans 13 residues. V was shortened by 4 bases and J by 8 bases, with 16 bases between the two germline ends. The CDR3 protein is CSVGGLIPGTQYF. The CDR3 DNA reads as TGCAGCGTTGGGGGACTCATCCCTGGTACGCAGTATTTT.

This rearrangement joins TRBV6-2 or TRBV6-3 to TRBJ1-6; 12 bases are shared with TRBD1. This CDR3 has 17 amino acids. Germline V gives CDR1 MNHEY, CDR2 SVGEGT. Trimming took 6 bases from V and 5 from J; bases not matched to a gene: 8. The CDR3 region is CASSPNRDRGHNSPLHF. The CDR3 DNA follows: TGTGCCAGCAGCCCTAATCGGGACAGGGGGCATAATTCACCCCTCCACTTT.

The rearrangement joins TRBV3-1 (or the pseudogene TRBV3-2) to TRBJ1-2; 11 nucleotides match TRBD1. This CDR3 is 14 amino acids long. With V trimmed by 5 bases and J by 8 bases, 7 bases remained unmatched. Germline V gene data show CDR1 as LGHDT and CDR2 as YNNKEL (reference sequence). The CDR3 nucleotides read TGTGCCAGCAGCGCGGACAGGGGGCGAGGGGGCTACACCTTC. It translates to CASSADRGRGGYTF.

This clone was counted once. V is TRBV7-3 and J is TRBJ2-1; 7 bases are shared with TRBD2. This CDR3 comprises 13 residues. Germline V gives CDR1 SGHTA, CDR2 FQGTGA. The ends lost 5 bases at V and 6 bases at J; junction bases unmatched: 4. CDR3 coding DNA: TGTGCCAGCAGCCGACTAGCAGGCAATGAGCAGTTCTTC. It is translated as CASSRLAGNEQFF. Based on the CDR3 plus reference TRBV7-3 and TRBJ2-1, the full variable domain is GAGVSQTPSNKVTEKGKYVELRCDPISGHTALYWYRQSLGQGPEFLIYFQGTGAADDSGLPNDRFFAVRPEGSVSTLKIQRTERGDSAVYLCASSRLAGNEQFFGPGTRLTVL.

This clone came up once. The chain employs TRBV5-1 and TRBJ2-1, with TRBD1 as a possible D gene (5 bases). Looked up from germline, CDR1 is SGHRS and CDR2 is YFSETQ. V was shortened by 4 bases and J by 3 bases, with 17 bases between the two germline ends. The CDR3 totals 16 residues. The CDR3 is CASSNSLFQGYNEQFF. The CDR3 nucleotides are TGCGCCAGCAGCAACAGTTTGTTCCAGGGCTACAATGAGCAGTTCTTC.

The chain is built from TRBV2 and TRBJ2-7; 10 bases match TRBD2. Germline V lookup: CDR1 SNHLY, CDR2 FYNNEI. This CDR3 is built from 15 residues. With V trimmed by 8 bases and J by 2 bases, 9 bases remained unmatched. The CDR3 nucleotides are TGTGCCAGCGCCCTAGCGGGAGACTGGACCTACGAGCAGTACTTC. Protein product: CASALAGDWTYEQYF.

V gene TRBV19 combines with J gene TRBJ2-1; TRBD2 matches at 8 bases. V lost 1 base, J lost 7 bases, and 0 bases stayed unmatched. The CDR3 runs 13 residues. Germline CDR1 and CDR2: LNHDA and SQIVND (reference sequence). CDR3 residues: CASSIVAGNEQFF. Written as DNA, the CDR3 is TGTGCCAGTAGTATAGTAGCGGGAAATGAGCAGTTCTTC. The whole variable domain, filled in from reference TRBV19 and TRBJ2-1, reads DGGITQSPKYLFRKEGQNVTLSCEQNLNHDAMYWYRQDPGQGLRLIYYSQIVNDFQKGDIAEGYSVSREKKESFPLTVTSAQKNPTAFYLCASSIVAGNEQFFGPGTRLTVL.

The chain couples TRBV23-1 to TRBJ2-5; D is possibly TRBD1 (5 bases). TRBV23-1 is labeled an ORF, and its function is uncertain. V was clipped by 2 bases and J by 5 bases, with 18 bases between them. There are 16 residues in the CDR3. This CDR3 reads CASSQGGGQGKETQYF. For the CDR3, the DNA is TGCGCCAGCAGTCAAGGCGGTGGGCAGGGTAAGGAGACCCAGTACTTC.

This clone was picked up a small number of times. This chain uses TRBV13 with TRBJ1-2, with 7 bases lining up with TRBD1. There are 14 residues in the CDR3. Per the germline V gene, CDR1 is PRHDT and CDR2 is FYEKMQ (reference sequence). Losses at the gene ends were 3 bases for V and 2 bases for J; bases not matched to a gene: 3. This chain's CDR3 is CASSFGTDNYGYTF. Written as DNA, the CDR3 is TGTGCCAGCAGCTTCGGGACAGACAACTATGGCTACACCTTC.

The CDR3 DNA reads as TGTGCCAGAAGCTTGGGTGAGGGTGTCGGGGAGCTGTTTTTT. Translating gives CARSLGEGVGELFF. The chain combines TRBV5-3 with TRBJ2-2, with TRBD2 as a possible D gene (5 bases). TRBV5-3 carries the ORF label, with uncertain function. This CDR3 is built from 14 residues. V lost 0 bases to trimming and J lost 7 bases, with 10 bases between them.

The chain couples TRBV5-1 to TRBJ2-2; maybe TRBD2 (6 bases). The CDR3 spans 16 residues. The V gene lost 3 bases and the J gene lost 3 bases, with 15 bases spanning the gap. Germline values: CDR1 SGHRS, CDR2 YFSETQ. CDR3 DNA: TGCGCCAGCAGCTCGGGTCTAGCGATCGACACCGGGGAGCTGTTTTTT. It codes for CASSSGLAIDTGELFF.

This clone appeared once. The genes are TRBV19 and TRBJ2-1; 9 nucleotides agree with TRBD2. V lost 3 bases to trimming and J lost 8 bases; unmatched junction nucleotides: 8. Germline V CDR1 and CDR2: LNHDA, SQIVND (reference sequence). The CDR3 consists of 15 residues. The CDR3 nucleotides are TGTGCCAGTAGTATGGGGCTAGCGGGATACGATGAGCAGTTCTTC. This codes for CASSMGLAGYDEQFF.